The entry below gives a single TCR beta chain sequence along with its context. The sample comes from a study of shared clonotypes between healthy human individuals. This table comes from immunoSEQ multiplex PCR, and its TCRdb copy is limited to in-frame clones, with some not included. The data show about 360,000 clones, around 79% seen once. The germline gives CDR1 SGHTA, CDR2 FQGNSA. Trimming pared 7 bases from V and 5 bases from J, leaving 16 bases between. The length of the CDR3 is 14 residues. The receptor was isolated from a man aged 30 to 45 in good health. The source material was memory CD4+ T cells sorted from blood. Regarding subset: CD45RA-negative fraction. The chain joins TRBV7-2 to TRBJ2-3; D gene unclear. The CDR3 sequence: CASIHKSREDTQYF. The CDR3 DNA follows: TGTGCCAGCATCCACAAATCGAGAGAAGATACGCAGTATTTT.